The clone carrying this T cell receptor (beta chain) has only one observation. What it binds is not known. These data come from a study of cytomegalovirus exposure and HLA in healthy donors. Findings of the study overall: The study assumed roughly uniform donor sequencing depth for presence/absence analyses.

The study ran its PCR with 60 Vbeta and 13 Jbeta primers. Method: immunoSEQ multiplex PCR; TCRdb's copy keeps in-frame clones and lacks some. The table lists about 250,000 clones, about three quarters of them singletons, with around 0.44% in the top ten. CDR1 and CDR2 (germline): GTSNPN, SVGIG (reference sequence). The length of the CDR3 is 16 residues. V lost 5 bases, J lost 3 bases, and 20 bases lay in between. This TCR derives from a boy aged 10-17 years in good health and CMV-seronegative. J is TRBJ1-5 and V is TRBV30; no clear D gene. The sequenced sample consisted of PBMCs. CDR3 residues: CAWRGLAGLINQPQHF. The DNA of the CDR3 is TGTGCCTGGCGAGGATTGGCAGGACTAATCAATCAGCCCCAGCATTTT.